This TCR beta chain originates from a study of response to subunit inactivated influenza vaccine. Study observations and caveats: A suggestion made by the authors is that each seasonal influenza vaccination recruits few new T cells.

TCRdb called the RT-PCR reads again in MiXCR, with one record for every CDR3 protein. Among 200,000 to 250,000 distinct CDR3 sequences listed, 12% were seen once. The V gene's germline CDR1 is LGHDT and CDR2 YNNKEL (reference sequence). CDR3 length: 16 residues. Trimming stripped 4 bases from V and 3 bases from J, with 17 bases between. This clonotype was detected a few times. What it binds is not known. The genes are TRBV3-1 and TRBJ2-3; D call uncertain. Sequencing was performed on non-naive T cells sorted from PBMCs, taken 14 to 15 days before vaccination. The clonotype comes from a man aged 50 to 59 who received an inactivated influenza vaccine. CDR3 DNA sequence: TGTGCCAGCAGCCCAGCCTCCGGATCGGGTACAGATACGCAGTATTTT. Amino acid sequence: CASSPASGSGTDTQYF.